This T cell receptor (beta chain) was captured in a study of T cells in Graves' hyperthyroidism and ophthalmopathy. This clonotype has ten or more counts. Its antigen is not known. There are 13 residues in the CDR3. Germline CDR1 SGHRS, CDR2 YFSETQ. Trimming cost V 5 bases and J 5 bases, with 14 bases left between them. Findings and caveats of the study: Using 13 V-J features, a model discriminated ophthalmopathy from stable hyperthyroidism.

The CDR3 regions of TCR beta were amplified from RNA transcripts. Carried out on the TCR CDR3, a first-round RT-PCR used the HTBI primer set. TCRdb called the multiplex PCR reads again in MiXCR, with one record for every CDR3 protein. The sample holds around 380,000 distinct CDR3 sequences; approximately 13% are singletons and the top ten take 20% to 25%. The rearrangement uses TRBV5-1 and TRBJ2-7; D is perhaps TRBD1 (5 bases). The sequenced sample was blood. This clonotype was sampled from a man aged 25 to 40 with Graves' hyperthyroidism that later progressed to Graves' ophthalmopathy. The CDR3 sequence: CASSGAPGDEQYF. In nucleotides, the CDR3 is TGCGCCAGCAGTGGGGCCCCTGGGGACGAGCAGTACTTC.